These 18 T cell receptor beta chains came from one sample sequenced in a study of T cell repertoires in cytomegalovirus infection. One entry per CDR3 protein, called by TCRdb with MiXCR from the reads. There are roughly 630,000 distinct CDR3 sequences in the sample; 24% occur only once, and approximately 8% lies in the top ten. Material: CD8+ T cells from PBMCs. The origin of the receptors is a human donor in good health (CMV status not recorded). Some clones in this sample may be carry-over from other donors' samples.

The chain has TRBV27 and TRBJ1-5, with TRBD1 as a possible D gene (5 bases). V was pared by 8 bases and J by 7 bases, with 15 bases between. The germline CDR1 and CDR2 sequences are MNHEY and SMNVEV (reference sequence). This CDR3 has 13 residues. CDR3: CASARRRGQPQHF. The DNA for the CDR3 is TGTGCCAGCGCCCGAAGGAGGGGACAGCCCCAGCATTTT.

This clonotype occurred a few times. This CDR3 is CASSPGIRWYDGYTF. The DNA for the CDR3 is TGTGCCAGCAGCCCAGGTATTCGGTGGTACGATGGCTACACCTTC. The chain couples TRBV28 to TRBJ1-2; no clear D gene. Per the germline V gene, CDR1 is MDHEN and CDR2 is SYDVKM. The V end was cut by 6 bases, the J end by 6 bases, with 20 bases between. The CDR3 runs 15 residues.

The CDR3 protein is CASSYSLQGTRYNEQFF. In DNA, the CDR3 is TGTGCCAGCAGTTACAGTCTACAGGGCACACGCTACAATGAGCAGTTCTTC. The chain combines TRBV6-2 or TRBV6-3 with TRBJ2-1; possible D gene TRBD1, 6 bases. Trimming shortened V by 2 bases and J by 3 bases, and 17 bases separated the two germline ends. Germline V gene sequence: CDR1 MNHEY, CDR2 SVGEGT. The CDR3 length is 17 residues.

The sample holds many counts of this clonotype. The chain carries TRBV6-1 and TRBJ1-1; D perhaps matches TRBD1 (5 bases). Germline-derived CDR1 and CDR2 are MNHNS and SASEGT. Trimming took 7 bases from V and 0 from J, leaving 18 bases between them. CDR3 size: 16 residues. CDR3 sequence reads: CASTLPRGRLNTEAFF. The CDR3 nucleotides are TGTGCCAGCACTCTACCGAGGGGCAGATTGAACACTGAAGCTTTCTTT.

This clonotype was seen only a few times. This chain links TRBV6-4 with TRBJ2-7; D may correspond to TRBD1 or TRBD2 (5 bases each). The CDR3 length is 14 residues. CDR1 is MRHNA, CDR2 SNTAGT, per germline. V dropped 3 bases and J dropped 6 bases, with 15 bases sitting between them. The CDR3 is CASSEGQGAGEQYV. CDR3 coding DNA: TGTGCCAGCAGTGAAGGCCAGGGAGCAGGCGAGCAGTACGTC.

This clonotype was seen a few times. The chain carries TRBV28 and TRBJ2-3; D is unresolved. V lost 9 bases and J 2 bases, leaving 9 bases between the germline ends. This CDR3 region has 12 residues. Germline V CDR1 and CDR2: MDHEN, SYDVKM. CDR3 residues: CASKQITDTQYF. CDR3 in DNA: TGTGCCAGTAAGCAGATCACAGATACGCAGTATTTT.

The chain joins TRBV15 to TRBJ2-7; TRBD1 might be the D (5 bases). Trimming removed 6 bases from V and 0 bases from J, with 12 bases in between. The V gene's germline CDR1 is LNHNV and CDR2 YYDKDF (reference sequence). This CDR3 is 14 amino acids long. CDR3 nucleotides: TGTGCCACCAGGCCAGGGCAGAGCTCCTACGAGCAGTACTTC. Translating it yields CATRPGQSSYEQYF.

With regard to this clonotype: It may be a read error: a sequence one base away is much more abundant. The J gene is TRBJ2-5, the V gene TRBV7-6, with 10 bases fitting TRBD2. V was clipped by 9 bases and J by 4 bases; unmatched bases: 8. The CDR3 sequence is 14 residues long. CDR1 and CDR2 from the germline V gene are SGHVS and FNYEAQ. The CDR3 DNA reads as TGTGCCAGACGGGAGCGGGGGGGCCGAGAGACCCAGTACTTC. Its translation: CARRERGGRETQYF.

V and J are TRBV6-5 and TRBJ2-1; D unresolved. Per the germline V gene, CDR1 is MNHEY and CDR2 is SVGAGI. V was shortened by 2 bases and J by 7 bases, with 9 bases between the two germline ends. The CDR3 sequence is 13 residues long. The CDR3 here is CASSYGIGNEQFF. As DNA, the CDR3 is TGTGCCAGCAGTTACGGGATAGGTAATGAGCAGTTCTTC.

The chain has TRBV29-1 and TRBJ2-2, with D perhaps being TRBD1 or TRBD2 (5 bases each). Germline V gives CDR1 SQVTM, CDR2 ANQGSEA. The CDR3 has 14 amino acids. Trimming shortened V by 6 bases and J by 0 bases, and 11 bases separated the two germline ends. This chain's CDR3 is CSVEGTSNTGELFF. The CDR3 DNA reads TGCAGCGTAGAGGGGACCTCGAACACCGGGGAGCTGTTTTTT.

As regards this clonotype: The CDR3 end shows no conserved phenylalanine or tryptophan, and so a read error is likely. The chain uses TRBV7-9 and TRBJ1-1; D is possibly TRBD1 (5 bases). The CDR3 spans 14 residues. The V gene lost 1 base and the J gene lost 7 bases, with 13 bases spanning the gap. Germline V lookup: CDR1 SEHNR, CDR2 FQNEAQ (reference sequence). The CDR3 DNA reads as TGTGCCAGCAGCTTAGGAATCGGAGGGGATGAAGCTTTCATT. Protein product: CASSLGIGGDEAFI.

The V and J genes are TRBV25-1 and TRBJ2-2, with TRBD1 matching over 7 bases. Per germline, CDR1 MGHDK and CDR2 SYGVNS. The CDR3 is made up of 14 amino acids. The chain's CDR3 is CVINRGPNTGELFF. For the CDR3, the DNA is TGTGTCATCAACAGGGGTCCGAACACCGGGGAGCTGTTTTTT.

V usage is TRBV28 and J usage is TRBJ1-1; D call uncertain. V was shortened by 6 bases and J by 0 bases, with 14 bases between the two germline ends. This CDR3 is 15 amino acids long. Germline lookup yields CDR1 MDHEN and CDR2 SYDVKM. This CDR3 reads CASSLAGFVNTEAFF. The CDR3 DNA reads as TGTGCCAGCAGCCTTGCGGGGTTTGTGAACACTGAAGCTTTCTTT.

This clonotype showed up many times. The chain couples TRBV12-3 or TRBV12-4 to TRBJ2-2, with no clear D. Deletions cut 6 bases from V and 1 base from J, with 6 bases between. The CDR3 has 13 amino acids. The CDR3 nucleotides are TGTGCCAGCAGCTTATGGAACACCGGGGAGCTGTTTTTT. Protein: CASSLWNTGELFF.

Concerning this clonotype itself: The junction differs from germline at one of its ends, possibly a read error. V and J are TRBV23-1 and TRBJ2-2; TRBD1 agrees at 9 bases. TRBV23-1 is reported as an ORF; its role is uncertain. The CDR3 runs to 15 residues. CDR3 sequence reads: CANSTRDRDTGELFF. CDR3 in DNA: TGCGCCAACAGTACCCGGGACAGGGACACCGGGGAGCTGTTTTTT.

This clonotype was recorded a few times. The rearrangement links TRBV6-2 or TRBV6-3 to TRBJ2-5, with 11 positions matching TRBD2. With V trimmed by 7 bases and J by 5 bases, 6 bases remained unmatched. This CDR3 comprises 14 residues. From germline, CDR1 is MNHEY and CDR2 SVGEGT. CDR3 sequence: CASISLAGGETQYF. The CDR3, as DNA: TGTGCCAGCATCTCGCTAGCGGGGGGTGAGACCCAGTACTTC.

About this clonotype: This may be a read error: a much more frequent sequence differs by one nucleotide. CDR3 region: CASSLEAVHAFF. For the CDR3, the DNA is TGTGCCAGCAGCTTAGAGGCGGTACACGCTTTCTTT. This rearrangement joins TRBV7-3 to TRBJ1-1; D is unclear. Trimming took 2 bases from V and 11 from J, leaving 12 bases between them. Germline V lookup: CDR1 SGHTA, CDR2 FQGTGA. The CDR3 extends over 12 amino acids.

Of note for this clonotype: A read error may be the cause here, since a much bigger clone is one base away. The chain combines TRBV7-9 with TRBJ1-1, with D possibly TRBD1 on 5 matching bases. The CDR3 has 15 residues. V lost 7 bases to trimming and J lost 6 bases, with 21 bases between them. The germline gives CDR1 SEHNR, CDR2 FQNEAQ (reference sequence). The CDR3 bases are TGTGCCAGCAACGACGGGGGGACCCCCGGACCTGAAGCTTTCTTT. This encodes CASNDGGTPGPEAFF. Full variable domain (outside the CDR3, taken from reference TRBV7-9 and TRBJ1-1): DTGVSQNPRHKITKRGQNVTFRCDPISEHNRLYWYRQTLGQGPEFLTYFQNEAQLEKSRLLSDRFSAERPKGSFSTLEIQRTEQGDSAMYLCASNDGGTPGPEAFFGQGTRLTVV.